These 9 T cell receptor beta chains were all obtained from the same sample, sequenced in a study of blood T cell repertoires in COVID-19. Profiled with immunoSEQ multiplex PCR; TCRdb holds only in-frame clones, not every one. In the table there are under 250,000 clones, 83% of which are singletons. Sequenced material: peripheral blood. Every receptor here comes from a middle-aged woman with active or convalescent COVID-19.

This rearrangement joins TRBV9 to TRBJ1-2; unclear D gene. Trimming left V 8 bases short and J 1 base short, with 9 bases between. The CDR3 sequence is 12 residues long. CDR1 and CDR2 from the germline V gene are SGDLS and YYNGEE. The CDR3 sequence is CASSQNNYGYTF. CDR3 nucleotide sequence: TGTGCCAGTTCACAGAATAACTATGGCTACACCTTC.

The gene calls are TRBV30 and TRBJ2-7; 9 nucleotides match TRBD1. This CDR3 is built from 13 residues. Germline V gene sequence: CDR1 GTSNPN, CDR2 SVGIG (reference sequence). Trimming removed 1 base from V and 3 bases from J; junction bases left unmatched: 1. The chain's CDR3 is CAWSAGQGYEQYF. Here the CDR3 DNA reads TGTGCCTGGAGTGCGGGACAGGGCTACGAGCAGTACTTC.

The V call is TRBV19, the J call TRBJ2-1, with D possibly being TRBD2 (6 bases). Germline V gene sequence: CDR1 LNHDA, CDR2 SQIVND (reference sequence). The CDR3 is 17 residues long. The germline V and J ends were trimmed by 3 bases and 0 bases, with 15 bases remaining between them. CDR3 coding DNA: TGTGCCAGTAGTATCGGAGGCGGGACGACCTCCTACAATGAGCAGTTCTTC. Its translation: CASSIGGGTTSYNEQFF.

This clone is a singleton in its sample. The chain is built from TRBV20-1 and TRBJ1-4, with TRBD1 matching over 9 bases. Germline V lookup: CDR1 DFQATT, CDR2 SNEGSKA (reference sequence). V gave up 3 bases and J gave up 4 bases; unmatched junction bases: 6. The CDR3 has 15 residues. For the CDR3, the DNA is TGCAGTGCTAGTGGCGGGACAGGGATTAATGAAAAACTGTTTTTT. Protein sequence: CSASGGTGINEKLFF.

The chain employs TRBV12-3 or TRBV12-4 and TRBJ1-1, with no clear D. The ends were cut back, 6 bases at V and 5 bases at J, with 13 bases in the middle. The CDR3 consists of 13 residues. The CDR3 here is CASSARGQTEAFF. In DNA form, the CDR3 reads TGTGCCAGCAGCGCTCGGGGTCAAACTGAAGCTTTCTTT.

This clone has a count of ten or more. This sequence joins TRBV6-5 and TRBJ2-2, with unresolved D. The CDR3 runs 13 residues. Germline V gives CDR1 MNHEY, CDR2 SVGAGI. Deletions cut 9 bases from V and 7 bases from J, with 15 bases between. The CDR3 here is CASTTSVGGELFF. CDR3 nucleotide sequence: TGTGCCAGTACGACGAGCGTGGGCGGGGAGCTGTTTTTT.

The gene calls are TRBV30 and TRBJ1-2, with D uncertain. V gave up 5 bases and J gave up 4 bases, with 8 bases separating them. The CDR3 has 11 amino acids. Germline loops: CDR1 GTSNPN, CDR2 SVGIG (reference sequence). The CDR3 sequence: CAWLEVYGYTF. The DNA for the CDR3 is TGTGCCTGGCTAGAGGTCTATGGCTACACCTTC.

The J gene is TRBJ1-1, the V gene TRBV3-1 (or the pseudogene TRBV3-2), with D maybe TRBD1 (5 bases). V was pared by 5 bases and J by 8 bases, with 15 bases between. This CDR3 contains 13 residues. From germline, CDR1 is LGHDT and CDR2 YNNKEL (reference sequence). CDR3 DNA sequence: TGTGCCAGCAGCTTCTCGGGGGTTGGGGAAGCTTTCTTT. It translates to CASSFSGVGEAFF.

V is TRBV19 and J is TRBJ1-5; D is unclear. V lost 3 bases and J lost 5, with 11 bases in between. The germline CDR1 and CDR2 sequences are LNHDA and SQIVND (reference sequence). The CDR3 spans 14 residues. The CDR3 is CASSIGGRYQPQHF. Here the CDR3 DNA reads TGTGCCAGTAGTATTGGTGGCCGATATCAGCCCCAGCATTTT.